This T cell receptor beta chain came from a study of glioma-infiltrating T cells after dendritic cell vaccination. Study outcomes and limitations: Higher TCR clonality did not directly relate to longer survival. Complete blood and tumor specimen sets were limited to few patients.

TCRdb keeps only in-frame clones here, not all; method: immunoSEQ multiplex PCR. The sample lists under 130,000 clones, 90% occurring once. As to time point: after dendritic cell vaccination, including at tumor progression/relapse. Selection required adequate fresh-frozen tumor tissue plus more than two years' survival data. This clone appeared a single time. Its antigen is as yet unknown. This clonotype was sampled from a human donor with glioblastoma. The material sequenced was blood, taken after dendritic cell vaccination.

Here the CDR3 reads CASSSPQRYQETQYF. The CDR3 region has the DNA TGTGCCAGCAGCTCCCCCCAGAGGTACCAAGAGACCCAGTACTTC. The rearrangement joins TRBV7-9 to TRBJ2-5, with no clear D. Germline lookup yields CDR1 SEHNR and CDR2 FQNEAQ (reference sequence). With 4 bases removed from V and 0 bases from J, the gap between germline ends came to 12 bases. There are 15 residues in the CDR3.